The clone carrying this T cell receptor (beta chain) occurred many times. No antigen is known for it. Thyroid ultrasound, orbital computed tomography, clinical symptoms, and serum thyroxine and TRAb underpinned diagnoses. The source of the PBMCs was 10 ml of fresh peripheral blood. The record originates from a study of T cells in Graves' hyperthyroidism and ophthalmopathy. The study, taken as a whole, reports: With a median lead of around 5.9 months before onset, the model predicted ophthalmopathy. From stable hyperthyroidism, ophthalmopathy was set apart by a 13 V-J model.

CDR1 is SGHTA and CDR2 is FQGNSA in the germline V gene. The CDR3 consists of 16 residues. The ends lost 1 base at V and 2 bases at J; junction bases unmatched: 6. TCR beta CDR3 sequences were amplified from RNA transcripts. Initially, a first-round RT-PCR of the TCR CDR3 employed the HTBI primer set. MiXCR, run by TCRdb on the multiplex PCR reads, gives a single entry per CDR3 protein. The sample includes 600,000 or so distinct CDR3 sequences, about 15% seen only once; the top ten take under 15%. The sequenced sample was blood. V and J are TRBV7-2 and TRBJ2-7; 9 bases agree with TRBD2. The receptor was isolated from a woman in her forties or fifties with Graves' ophthalmopathy. The CDR3 is CASSLGGGRGTYEQYF. The CDR3 DNA is TGTGCCAGCAGCTTAGGGGGCGGGAGGGGGACCTACGAGCAGTACTTC.